The clone carrying this TCR beta chain was found a few times. Its target is unknown. Within the sample, other DNA sequences also encode this same CDR3. PCR primers comprised 60 Vbeta and 13 Jbeta primers. Clones were read by immunoSEQ multiplex PCR, and TCRdb kept only the in-frame ones, dropping some. The sample consists of roughly 110,000 clones, 67% of them appearing once. This sample is part of a study of cytomegalovirus exposure and HLA in healthy donors. General study points: The study designated fewer than 200 TCR beta chains cytomegalovirus-associated.

The CDR3 length is 16 residues. The germline V and J ends were trimmed by 6 bases and 11 bases, with 23 bases remaining between them. Germline V gene lookup returns CDR1 MNHEY and CDR2 SMNVEV (reference sequence). V usage is TRBV27 and J usage is TRBJ1-6; D is unclear. This TCR was sampled from a man aged 18 to 30 in good health and CMV-seropositive. The specimen was PBMCs. Written as DNA, the CDR3 is TGTGCCAGCAGCGCCAATGGTGGCAGGTTCGGTGCACCCCTCCACTTT. Its translation is CASSANGGRFGAPLHF.